This TCR beta chain stems from a study of T-cell memory formation after mild COVID-19. Study-wide results and limits: CD8+ contracting clones occupied EMRA, while CD4+ ones occupied mainly CM and EM.

In the case of this clonotype: The antigen remains undetermined.

The CDR3 has 17 residues. Germline V gene lookup returns CDR1 MNHEY and CDR2 SVGAGI. V was shortened by 5 bases and J by 5 bases, with 24 bases between the two germline ends. cDNA libraries for TCR alpha and TCR beta, carrying sample barcodes and UMIs, came from 5'RACE with constant-segment primers. TCRdb reprocessed the 5' RACE reads with MiXCR, giving one entry per CDR3 protein. The sample yields about 270,000 distinct CDR3 sequences, 15% seen once. This sequence originates from an adult woman who had mild COVID-19 (a few samples of this study predate the infection). Cell type and time point are not known. Input material: PBMCs or a T cell subset sorted from them (not recorded which). The genes are TRBV6-5 and TRBJ1-1, with D possibly matching TRBD1 (6 bases). CDR3 sequence: CASSRGPRDKRKTEAFF. CDR3 nucleotides: TGTGCCAGCAGTCGGGGACCCAGGGACAAAAGGAAAACTGAAGCTTTCTTT.